There are many counts of the clone carrying this T cell receptor (beta chain). Antigen unknown. Library preparation for TCR beta used quantitative 5'-RACE with molecular barcodes. TCRdb re-analysed the 5' RACE reads in MiXCR, keeping a single row per CDR3 protein. The table has more than 500,000 distinct CDR3 sequences, about 5.2% seen once. The entry originates in a study of CD8 T cells in ankylosing spondylitis. The V segment lost 9 bases and the J segment 4 bases; nucleotides outside the gene matches: 1. The length of the CDR3 is 13 residues. Germline lookup yields CDR1 MNHNS and CDR2 SASEGT. Study results and limitations: Reportedly, matched ankylosing spondylitis synovial fluid was significantly enriched for disease-linked clones. Among TCR beta sequences, a motif of several highly homologous variants appeared characteristic of ankylosing spondylitis blood.

The rearrangement links TRBV6-1 to TRBJ2-7, with TRBD2 matching over 15 bases. Sequencing was carried out using blood, either unsorted or a sorted T cell fraction (not recorded which). The TCR was taken from a male donor with ankylosing spondylitis. CDR3 region: CASGLAGGYEQYF. The CDR3 region has the DNA TGTGCCAGTGGACTAGCGGGAGGGTACGAGCAGTACTTC.